The rows below give T cell receptor beta chains drawn from one sample of a study of naive and memory T cell subsets. MiXCR was run by TCRdb on the UMI-ligation and nested PCR reads, yielding one entry per CDR3 protein. The sample has 30,000 to 35,000 distinct CDR3 sequences, about 6.7% seen once. This sample comprised skin, obtained from a tuberculin skin test site. The receptor source for this set is an adult in good health. Both conserved end residues are part of each CDR3. Each record gives: clone size, J gene, CDR3 length, D gene, V gene, CDR3 DNA, CDR3 protein. The D gene is left open where the match is weak. Clone size, where shown, is once, few, many, or a class for clones that have expanded.

size: NA; J: TRBJ1-1; length: 15; D: NA; V: TRBV6-1; DNA: TGTGCCAGCAGTCAAGGGGGGGGCGGAAGCACTGAAGCTTTCTTT; CDR3: CASSQGGGGSTEAFF
size: many; J: TRBJ2-7; length: 15; D: TRBD1; V: TRBV27; DNA: TGTGCCAGCAGTTCCGGACAGGCAAGCTCCTACGAGCAGTACTTC; CDR3: CASSSGQASSYEQYF
size: many; J: TRBJ2-3; length: 15; D: NA; V: TRBV5-1; DNA: TGCGCCAGCAGCCTGGGCTGGGGGTACACAGATACGCAGTATTTT; CDR3: CASSLGWGYTDTQYF
size: many; J: TRBJ2-2; length: 12; D: NA; V: TRBV7-2; DNA: TGTGCCAGCAGCTGGAACACCGGGGAGCTGTTTTTT; CDR3: CASSWNTGELFF
size: medium-sized; J: TRBJ2-5; length: 13; D: TRBD1; V: TRBV4-1; DNA: TGCGCCAGCAGCCAACAGGGGGAAGAGACCCAGTACTTC; CDR3: CASSQQGEETQYF
size: many; J: TRBJ2-2; length: 15; D: NA; V: TRBV6-6; DNA: TGTGCCAGCAGTTACCCACAGGCAAACACCGGGGAGCTGTTTTTT; CDR3: CASSYPQANTGELFF
size: many; J: TRBJ2-1; length: 12; D: NA; V: TRBV11-3; DNA: TGTGCCAGCAGCTTAGTACCTAATGAGCAGTTCTTC; CDR3: CASSLVPNEQFF
size: many; J: TRBJ2-7; length: 16; D: TRBD1; V: TRBV5-1; DNA: TGCGCCAGCAGCTACCCTCGACAGGGGGTGTTCTACGAGCAGTACTTC; CDR3: CASSYPRQGVFYEQYF
size: many; J: TRBJ2-5; length: 14; D: NA; V: TRBV12-3/TRBV12-4; DNA: TGTGCCAGCAGTCGGGGGGCCGGCCAAGAGACCCAGTACTTC; CDR3: CASSRGAGQETQYF
size: many; J: TRBJ2-7; length: 12; D: NA; V: TRBV11-3; DNA: TGTGCCAGCAGGCTTCAGGGCGGCGAGCAGTACTTC; CDR3: CASRLQGGEQYF
size: few; J: TRBJ1-2; length: 14; D: TRBD1; V: TRBV6-5; DNA: TGTGCCAGCACGAACAGGGGGCTCTCCTACGGCGACACCTTC; CDR3: CASTNRGLSYGDTF
size: many; J: TRBJ2-7; length: 12; D: NA; V: TRBV7-2; DNA: TGTGCCAGCAGCCCTTCCGACTACGAGCAGTACTTC; CDR3: CASSPSDYEQYF
size: many; J: TRBJ1-2; length: 14; D: TRBD1; V: TRBV20-1; DNA: TGCAGTGCTAGAGGACAGGGACTTATCTATGGCTACACCTTC; CDR3: CSARGQGLIYGYTF
size: medium-sized; J: TRBJ2-3; length: 16; D: NA; V: TRBV12-3/TRBV12-4; DNA: TGTGCCAGCAGTTTAGGGGGCGGGGCGCTCACAGATACGCAGTATTTT; CDR3: CASSLGGGALTDTQYF
size: NA; J: TRBJ2-5; length: 11; D: NA; V: TRBV18; DNA: TGTGCCAGCTCACCTCAAGAGACCCAGTACTTC; CDR3: CASSPQETQYF
size: many; J: TRBJ2-7; length: 11; D: TRBD2; V: TRBV20-1; DNA: TGCAGTGCTCACGGGGGGGGCGAGCAGTACTTC; CDR3: CSAHGGGEQYF
size: many; J: TRBJ1-2; length: 15; D: NA; V: TRBV19; DNA: TGTGCCAGTAGTATAATGGGCCCAGACCGCTATGGCTACACCTTC; CDR3: CASSIMGPDRYGYTF
size: NA; J: TRBJ1-6; length: 13; D: NA; V: TRBV2; DNA: TGTGCCAGCAGTGATACCTGGGGGTCACCCCTCCACTTT; CDR3: CASSDTWGSPLHF
size: many; J: TRBJ2-7; length: 12; D: NA; V: TRBV7-9; DNA: TGTGCCAGCAGCTTAGATAACGATGAGCAGTACTTC; CDR3: CASSLDNDEQYF
size: many; J: TRBJ2-1; length: 14; D: TRBD2; V: TRBV27; DNA: TGTGCCAGCCGGACTAGCGGGGTACAGAATGAGCAGTTCTTC; CDR3: CASRTSGVQNEQFF
size: many; J: TRBJ1-1; length: 17; D: TRBD1; V: TRBV20-1; DNA: TGCAGTGCTAGACTCCACGGGACAGGGAGGGGTGGCACTGAAGCTTTCTTT; CDR3: CSARLHGTGRGGTEAFF
size: many; J: TRBJ1-1; length: 14; D: NA; V: TRBV9; DNA: TGTGCCAGCAGCGTCGTGGACTCGGAAACTGAAGCTTTCTTT; CDR3: CASSVVDSETEAFF
size: many; J: TRBJ1-1; length: 15; D: TRBD1; V: TRBV11-2; DNA: TGTGCCAGCAGCTTGGAGACAGGGAGGAACACTGAAGCTTTCTTT; CDR3: CASSLETGRNTEAFF
size: many; J: TRBJ2-1; length: 16; D: NA; V: TRBV5-1; DNA: TGCGCCAGCAGCTTGGTGGGGGGCGAGGGTCGCTATGAGCAGTTCTTC; CDR3: CASSLVGGEGRYEQFF
size: many; J: TRBJ2-7; length: 14; D: NA; V: TRBV20-1; DNA: TGCAGTGTTAAGGCGCAGGCGGGATCCTACGAGCAGTACTTC; CDR3: CSVKAQAGSYEQYF
size: many; J: TRBJ2-1; length: 16; D: NA; V: TRBV12-5; DNA: TGTGCTAGTGGTTTGCCACCTGGGCCGGGGGACAATGAGCAGTTCTTC; CDR3: CASGLPPGPGDNEQFF
size: medium-sized; J: TRBJ1-5; length: 14; D: TRBD1; V: TRBV5-6; DNA: TGTGCCAGCAGCGGAACAGGGGTTAATCAGCCCCAGCATTTT; CDR3: CASSGTGVNQPQHF
size: many; J: TRBJ1-2; length: 15; D: NA; V: TRBV27; DNA: TGTGCCAGCAGTGAGACAGGAAGTCATTCCCGTGGCTACACCTTC; CDR3: CASSETGSHSRGYTF
size: few; J: TRBJ2-1; length: 16; D: TRBD2; V: TRBV7-2; DNA: TGTGCCAGCAGCTTCGGCGGGACTAGCGGGCACAATGAGCAGTTCTTC; CDR3: CASSFGGTSGHNEQFF
size: few; J: TRBJ2-7; length: 14; D: NA; V: TRBV5-1; DNA: TGCGCCAGCAGCTTGGACGCAGTTTCCTACGAGCAGTACTTC; CDR3: CASSLDAVSYEQYF
size: few; J: TRBJ1-2; length: 14; D: TRBD1; V: TRBV5-4; DNA: TGTGCCAGCAGCTGGAATGGACAGGGCGATGGCTACACCTTC; CDR3: CASSWNGQGDGYTF
size: many; J: TRBJ1-1; length: 10; D: NA; V: TRBV7-9; DNA: TGTGCCAGCAAGGCAGGGTCGACTTTCTTT; CDR3: CASKAGSTFF
size: many; J: TRBJ2-1; length: 16; D: TRBD2; V: TRBV7-2; DNA: TGTGCCAGCAGCGCTCTCAGCGGGGGGGCCTTGGATGAGCAGTTCTTC; CDR3: CASSALSGGALDEQFF
size: many; J: TRBJ1-2; length: 15; D: NA; V: TRBV12-3/TRBV12-4; DNA: TGTGCCAGCAGTTTCTCCAGACAGCCTCCCCCCGGCTACACCTTC; CDR3: CASSFSRQPPPGYTF
size: many; J: TRBJ2-1; length: 15; D: TRBD2; V: TRBV27; DNA: TGTGCCAGCTCCCTAATGGGGACTAGAGACAATGAGCAGTTCTTC; CDR3: CASSLMGTRDNEQFF
size: many; J: TRBJ2-1; length: 14; D: TRBD2; V: TRBV7-3; DNA: TGTGCCAGCAGCCCGGGACTAGCCTACAATGAGCAGTTCTTC; CDR3: CASSPGLAYNEQFF
size: NA; J: TRBJ2-5; length: 14; D: NA; V: TRBV5-1; DNA: TGCGCCAGCAGCTCCGGACAGCACCAAGAGACCCAGTACTTC; CDR3: CASSSGQHQETQYF
size: many; J: TRBJ2-7; length: 19; D: TRBD1; V: TRBV7-9; DNA: TGTGCCAGCAGCCCAAGGACAGGGGCACTTTTCACCGAAACCTACGAGCAGTACTTC; CDR3: CASSPRTGALFTETYEQYF
size: many; J: TRBJ2-7; length: 14; D: TRBD2; V: TRBV5-4; DNA: TGTGCCAGCAGCCCCGGACTAGCGGCCTACGAGCAGTACTTC; CDR3: CASSPGLAAYEQYF
size: few; J: TRBJ2-7; length: 15; D: TRBD2; V: TRBV12-3/TRBV12-4; DNA: TGTGCCAGCAGTTTAGGGCGGGGGAACTCCTACGAGCAGTACTTC; CDR3: CASSLGRGNSYEQYF
size: few; J: TRBJ1-2; length: 15; D: NA; V: TRBV6-5; DNA: TGTGCCAGCAGTTACTCGAACAGGGACCGCTATGGCTACACCTTC; CDR3: CASSYSNRDRYGYTF
size: many; J: TRBJ1-6; length: 16; D: NA; V: TRBV6-5; DNA: TGTGCCAGCCGGCGACAGGCTAACTCCTATAATTCACCCCTCCACTTT; CDR3: CASRRQANSYNSPLHF
size: many; J: TRBJ1-2; length: 14; D: TRBD1; V: TRBV25-1; DNA: TGTGCCAGCAGTGCCGGGACAGGGGGAAATGGCTACACCTTC; CDR3: CASSAGTGGNGYTF
size: many; J: TRBJ1-1; length: 13; D: NA; V: TRBV14; DNA: TGTGCCAGCAGCCAAGGTAGGGTATCTGAAGCTTTCTTT; CDR3: CASSQGRVSEAFF
size: many; J: TRBJ2-7; length: 14; D: NA; V: TRBV2; DNA: TGTGCCAGCAGTGTCCTAGCGCGTGTGGCCGAGCAGTACTTC; CDR3: CASSVLARVAEQYF
size: NA; J: TRBJ1-1; length: 16; D: NA; V: TRBV7-9; DNA: TGTGCCAGCAGCCCGAGGGGTGGTCTGATGAACACTGAAGCTTTCTTT; CDR3: CASSPRGGLMNTEAFF